The 5 T cell receptor beta chains given below trace back to one sample, sequenced in a study of shared clonotypes between healthy human individuals. This table comes from immunoSEQ multiplex PCR, and its TCRdb copy is limited to in-frame clones, with some not included. The data show approximately 2,000,000 clones, about nine tenths seen once. The specimen was naive CD4+ T cells from PBMCs. Subset: CD45RA+ positively selected. The receptors derive from a man aged 18 to 29 in good health. Some clones in this sample may be carry-over from other donors' samples.

The CDR3 DNA reads as TGTGCCAGCTCACCACGGAGCGCTGAAGCTTTCTTT. Its translation is CASSPRSAEAFF. This sequence joins TRBV18 and TRBJ1-1; D is ambiguous. Trimming left V 1 base short and J 6 bases short, with 6 bases between. The germline gives CDR1 KGHSH, CDR2 LQKENI. This CDR3 comprises 12 residues.

This sequence joins TRBV6-5 and TRBJ2-3, with a weak D call TRBD2 (6 bases). CDR1 is MNHEY, CDR2 SVGAGI, per germline. The length of the CDR3 is 13 residues. Trimming cost V 6 bases and J 8 bases, with 15 bases left between them. This CDR3 is CASRPSLARTQYF. The DNA of the CDR3 is TGTGCCAGCAGGCCTTCCCTAGCGCGTACGCAGTATTTT.

This clone was detected once. This chain uses TRBV15 with TRBJ2-1; TRBD2 matches 10 bases. The V segment lost 6 bases and the J segment 4 bases; nucleotides outside the gene matches: 6. There are 15 residues in the CDR3. CDR1 is LNHNV and CDR2 is YYDKDF in the germline V gene (reference sequence). CDR3 DNA: TGTGCCACCAGAATAGGACTAGCGGAGTACAATGAGCAGTTCTTC. Translating it yields CATRIGLAEYNEQFF.

The rearrangement links TRBV7-2 to TRBJ1-2; D is uncertain. V lost 1 base, J lost 7 bases, and 19 bases lay in between. The CDR3 consists of 16 residues. Germline-derived CDR1 and CDR2 are SGHTA and FQGNSA. As DNA, the CDR3 is TGTGCCAGCAGCTTAGAGGCCGTGGGATCAGCGGGTGGCTACACCTTC. Protein sequence: CASSLEAVGSAGGYTF.

The J gene is TRBJ1-1, the V gene TRBV7-2, with a possible D match to TRBD1 (5 bases). The length of the CDR3 is 13 residues. Deletions cut 6 bases from V and 0 bases from J, with 8 bases between. Looked up from germline, CDR1 is SGHTA and CDR2 is FQGNSA. The CDR3 nucleotides are TGTGCCAGCAGGGGACCAATGAACACTGAAGCTTTCTTT. Residues: CASRGPMNTEAFF. Using reference TRBV7-2 and TRBJ1-1 for the parts outside the CDR3, the full variable domain is GAGVSQSPSNKVTEKGKDVELRCDPISGHTALYWYRQSLGQGLEFLIYFQGNSAPDKSGLPSDRFSAERTGGSVSTLTIQRTQQEDSAVYLCASRGPMNTEAFFGQGTRLTVV.